Below are 13 T cell receptor beta chains sequenced from a single sample in a study of spatial heterogeneity in lung cancer. TCRdb re-called the 5' RACE reads through MiXCR, storing one row per CDR3 protein. Among some 120,000 distinct CDR3 sequences listed, about 12% were seen once. Time point in this sample: blood at routine non-recurrence follow-up after resection. Sequencing covered unsorted whole RNA taken from tumor, nontumor lung or frozen PBMC. Sequences were derived from PBMCs, sampled at follow-up. The receptors originated from a male donor with early-stage non-small cell lung cancer.

This clonotype has more than one count but fewer than ten. The chain has TRBV11-1 and TRBJ2-3, with D maybe TRBD1 (6 bases). Germline lookup yields CDR1 SGHAT and CDR2 FQDESV (reference sequence). The CDR3 contains 15 residues. V was shortened by 4 bases and J by 2 bases, with 13 bases between the two germline ends. CDR3 loop: CASSSGVLPTDTQYF. The CDR3 DNA reads TGTGCCAGCAGCTCAGGGGTACTACCCACAGATACGCAGTATTTT.

This clonotype was detected ten times or more. The CDR3 loop is CASSPAGAESETQYF. CDR3 DNA sequence: TGTGCCAGCAGCCCAGCCGGGGCGGAGTCAGAGACCCAGTACTTC. The chain combines TRBV2 with TRBJ2-5, with D possibly called TRBD1 or TRBD2 (5 bases each). V lost 6 bases, J lost 4 bases, and 18 bases lay in between. The germline gives CDR1 SNHLY, CDR2 FYNNEI. The CDR3 consists of 15 residues.

The chain links TRBV12-5 to TRBJ1-1; D gene uncertain. The V end lost 3 bases, the J end lost 1 base, and 9 bases lay between the germline ends. Per the germline V gene, CDR1 is LGHNT and CDR2 is FRNRAP. CDR3 length: 14 amino acids. This chain's CDR3 is CASGFGRPNTEAFF. CDR3 nucleotides: TGTGCTAGTGGTTTCGGCCGACCGAACACTGAAGCTTTCTTT.

V gene TRBV3-1 combines with J gene TRBJ1-2; the D gene is possibly TRBD1 (6 bases). V gave up 0 bases and J gave up 4 bases, with 12 bases separating them. This CDR3 is 15 amino acids long. Germline V CDR1 and CDR2: LGHDT, YNNKEL (reference sequence). The CDR3: CASSQDQTGFYGYTF. The DNA for the CDR3 is TGTGCCAGCAGCCAAGATCAGACAGGCTTCTATGGCTACACCTTC. The variable domain in full, completed from reference TRBV3-1 and TRBJ1-2, reads DTAVSQTPKYLVTQMGNDKSIKCEQNLGHDTMYWYKQDSKKFLKIMFSYNNKELIINETVPNRFSPKSPDKAHLNLHINSLELGDSAVYFCASSQDQTGFYGYTFGSGTRLTVV.

This clonotype was seen only a few times. The chain has TRBV6-7 and TRBJ1-1, with no clear D. TRBV6-7 is treated as an ORF (open reading frame) with a function not yet certain. The CDR3 runs 13 residues. The V end lost 8 bases, the J end lost 6 bases, and 16 bases lay between the germline ends. Here the CDR3 DNA reads TGTGCCAGCCTTCCCAAGCGGTTTTCTGAAGCTTTCTTT. It encodes CASLPKRFSEAFF.

This clonotype was seen ten or more times. V usage is TRBV12-3 or TRBV12-4 and J usage is TRBJ2-5, with D perhaps being TRBD1 or TRBD2 (6 bases each). V shed 1 base and J shed 9 bases, with 9 bases lying between them. The length of the CDR3 is 12 residues. CDR3 coding DNA: TGTGCCAGCAGTTTAGGGGGGGCGGCCCAGTACTTC. It specifies CASSLGGAAQYF.

The chain couples TRBV6-1 to TRBJ1-3; D not certain. Trimming pared 6 bases from V and 2 bases from J, leaving 17 bases between. This CDR3 region has 16 residues. The V gene's germline CDR1 is MNHNS and CDR2 SASEGT. As DNA, the CDR3 is TGTGCCAGCAGCCGGGTCCACACCCAAACTGGAAACACCATATATTTT. It yields the protein CASSRVHTQTGNTIYF.

The chain joins TRBV3-1 to TRBJ2-2; D uncertain. Trimming removed 1 base from V and 3 bases from J, with 6 bases in between. Germline-derived CDR1 and CDR2 are LGHDT and YNNKEL (reference sequence). This CDR3 comprises 14 residues. CDR3: CASSQGTDTGELFF. The CDR3 coding sequence is TGTGCCAGCAGCCAAGGAACGGACACCGGGGAGCTGTTTTTT.

The chain carries TRBV10-3 and TRBJ2-2, with 8 positions matching TRBD1. V shed 6 bases, J shed 1 base, and the junction held 1 base outside the gene matches. The CDR3 has 14 residues. Per the germline V gene, CDR1 is ENHRY and CDR2 is SYGVKD. CDR3: CAIRGTGNTGELFF. In DNA form, the CDR3 reads TGTGCCATCAGAGGGACAGGGAACACCGGGGAGCTGTTTTTT.

The chain employs TRBV4-1 and TRBJ2-5; 8 nucleotides align to TRBD1. The CDR3 length is 13 residues. The germline V gene has CDR1 MGHRA and CDR2 YSYEKL. V dropped 2 bases and J dropped 4; count of bases not matched to a gene: 0. The DNA of the CDR3 is TGCGCCAGCAGCCAACAGGGGGCAGAGACCCAGTACTTC. Protein: CASSQQGAETQYF.

As DNA, the CDR3 is TGTGCCAGCAGTTACCCGGGGGGCGGCCAAGAGACCCAGTACTTC. It codes for CASSYPGGGQETQYF. This chain connects TRBV6-5 to TRBJ2-5, with D perhaps matching TRBD2 (7 bases). This CDR3 region has 15 residues. The V gene lost 2 bases and the J gene lost 1 base, with 11 bases spanning the gap. Per the germline V gene, CDR1 is MNHEY and CDR2 is SVGAGI.

The chain has TRBV2 and TRBJ2-4; D may match TRBD1 or TRBD2 (5 bases each). Per germline, CDR1 SNHLY and CDR2 FYNNEI. The germline V and J ends were trimmed by 4 bases and 9 bases, with 7 bases remaining between them. The length of the CDR3 is 11 residues. CDR3 nucleotide sequence: TGTGCCAGCAGTGCCGGGACCATTCAGTACTTC. Its translation: CASSAGTIQYF. Drawing the rest from reference TRBV2 and TRBJ2-4, the complete variable domain is EPEVTQTPSHQVTQMGQEVILRCVPISNHLYFYWYRQILGQKVEFLVSFYNNEISEKSEIFDDQFSVERPDGSNFTLKIRSTKLEDSAMYFCASSAGTIQYFGAGTRLSVL.

The V call is TRBV29-1, the J call TRBJ2-3, with 7 bases aligning to TRBD2. Germline V gene sequence: CDR1 SQVTM, CDR2 ANQGSEA. The J segment lost 2 bases and the V segment lost 1 base, leaving 6 bases of the junction unmatched. The CDR3 has 15 residues. CDR3 loop: CSVEVASGLTDTQYF. The DNA of the CDR3 is TGCAGCGTTGAAGTGGCTAGCGGACTCACAGATACGCAGTATTTT.